The 6 T cell receptor beta chains below come from one sample, sequenced in a study of pediatric ulcerative colitis. Method: immunoSEQ multiplex PCR; TCRdb's copy keeps in-frame clones and lacks some. The table lists under 50,000 clones, about 79% of them singletons, with about 4% in the top ten. During colonoscopy, one to two rectal pinch biopsies were collected. The sequencing input was gut tissue. These receptor sequences come from a girl aged 5-17 years with moderate ulcerative colitis.

This rearrangement joins TRBV7-2 to TRBJ2-7; TRBD2 matches 8 bases. The J segment lost 2 bases and the V segment lost 1 base, leaving 4 bases of the junction unmatched. Per the germline V gene, CDR1 is SGHTA and CDR2 is FQGNSA. The length of the CDR3 is 15 residues. The CDR3 spells CASSLVTGGAYEQYF. The CDR3 DNA reads as TGTGCCAGCAGCTTAGTAACCGGGGGGGCCTACGAGCAGTACTTC.

In this sample, this clone turned up once. The chain uses TRBV7-3 and TRBJ1-1; maybe TRBD1 (5 bases). The CDR3 loop spans 16 amino acids. Germline CDR1 is SGHTA and CDR2 is FQGTGA. V gave up 1 base and J gave up 2 bases, with 14 bases separating them. CDR3 sequence: CASSLIRQNLNTEAFF. The CDR3 nucleotides read TGTGCCAGCAGCTTAATCCGACAGAATCTTAACACTGAAGCTTTCTTT. The whole variable domain, filled in from reference TRBV7-3 and TRBJ1-1, reads GAGVSQTPSNKVTEKGKYVELRCDPISGHTALYWYRQSLGQGPEFLIYFQGTGAADDSGLPNDRFFAVRPEGSVSTLKIQRTERGDSAVYLCASSLIRQNLNTEAFFGQGTRLTVV.

This clone was seen a few times. The gene calls are TRBV7-8 and TRBJ2-5; D is ambiguous. V shed 7 bases and J shed 4 bases, with 10 bases lying between them. CDR1 SGHVS and CDR2 FQNEAQ come from the germline V gene. The CDR3 spans 12 residues. The chain's CDR3 is CASKGKTETQYF. In DNA, the CDR3 is TGTGCCAGCAAAGGAAAGACAGAGACCCAGTACTTC.

This chain connects TRBV7-3 to TRBJ2-3, with 7 nucleotides matching TRBD2. V shed 3 bases, J shed 2 bases, and the junction held 8 bases outside the gene matches. CDR1 is SGHTA, CDR2 FQGTGA, per germline. This CDR3 spans 16 amino acids. The DNA for the CDR3 is TGTGCCAGCAGCTTTCTGGTCGCGGGGGACACAGATACGCAGTATTTT. This translates into CASSFLVAGDTDTQYF. Complete variable domain (other parts from reference TRBV7-3 and TRBJ2-3): GAGVSQTPSNKVTEKGKYVELRCDPISGHTALYWYRQSLGQGPEFLIYFQGTGAADDSGLPNDRFFAVRPEGSVSTLKIQRTERGDSAVYLCASSFLVAGDTDTQYFGPGTRLTVL.

J is TRBJ2-1 and V is TRBV10-2, with D unresolved. V dropped 2 bases and J dropped 3 bases, with 8 bases sitting between them. CDR1 is WSHSY and CDR2 is SAAADI in the germline V gene. CDR3 length: 14 amino acids. The CDR3 protein is CASSEASHYNEQFF. The CDR3 DNA reads as TGCGCCAGCAGTGAGGCCTCACACTACAATGAGCAGTTCTTC.

The J gene is TRBJ1-2, the V gene TRBV19; D remains unclear. There are 16 residues in the CDR3. From germline, CDR1 is LNHDA and CDR2 SQIVND (reference sequence). The ends were cut back, 6 bases at V and 2 bases at J, with 19 bases in the middle. Here the CDR3 reads CASRTRSRVTNYGYTF. DNA of the CDR3: TGTGCCAGTAGGACCCGATCTAGGGTTACGAACTATGGCTACACCTTC.